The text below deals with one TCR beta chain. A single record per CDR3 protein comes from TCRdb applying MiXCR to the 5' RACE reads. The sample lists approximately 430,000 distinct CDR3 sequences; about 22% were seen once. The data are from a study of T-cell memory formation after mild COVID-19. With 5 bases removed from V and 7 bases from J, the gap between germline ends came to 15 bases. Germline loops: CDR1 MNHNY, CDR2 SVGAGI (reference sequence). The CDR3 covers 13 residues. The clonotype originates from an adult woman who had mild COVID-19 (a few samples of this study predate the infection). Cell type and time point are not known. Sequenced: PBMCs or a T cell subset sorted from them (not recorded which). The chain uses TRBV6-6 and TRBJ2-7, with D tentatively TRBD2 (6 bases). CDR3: CASSRTGALEQYF. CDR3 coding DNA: TGTGCCAGCAGTCGCACGGGAGCCTTGGAGCAGTACTTC.